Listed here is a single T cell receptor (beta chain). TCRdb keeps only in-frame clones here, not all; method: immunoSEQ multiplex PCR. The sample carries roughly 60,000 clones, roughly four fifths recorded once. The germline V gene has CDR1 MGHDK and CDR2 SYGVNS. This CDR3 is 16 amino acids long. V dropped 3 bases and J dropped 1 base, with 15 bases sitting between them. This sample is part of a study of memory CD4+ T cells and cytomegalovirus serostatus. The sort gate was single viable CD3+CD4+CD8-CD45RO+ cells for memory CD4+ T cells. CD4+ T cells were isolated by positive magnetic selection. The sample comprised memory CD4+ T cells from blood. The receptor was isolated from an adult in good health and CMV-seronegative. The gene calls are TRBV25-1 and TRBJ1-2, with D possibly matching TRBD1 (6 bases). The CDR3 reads CASSDFRRGDNYGYTF. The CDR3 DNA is TGTGCCAGCAGTGATTTCAGGAGGGGGGATAACTATGGCTACACCTTC.